These 26 T cell receptor beta chains were sequenced from one sample in a study of cytomegalovirus exposure and HLA in healthy donors. With 60 Vbeta and 13 Jbeta primers, the PCR was carried out. Sequenced by immunoSEQ multiplex PCR; TCRdb stores in-frame clones only, minus some. The table lists almost 200,000 clones, about 76% of them singletons. The sequenced sample was PBMCs. The receptors originated from a male donor in good health and CMV-seropositive.

V usage is TRBV7-9 and J usage is TRBJ1-4, with TRBD1 identical over 7 bases. The CDR3 covers 16 residues. Germline assignment: CDR1 SEHNR and CDR2 FQNEAQ (reference sequence). Trimming took 5 bases from V and 7 from J; bases not matched to a gene: 13. Written as DNA, the CDR3 is TGTGCCAGCAGCGCTGACAGGGCAACGGTGGGTGAAAAACTGTTTTTT. Its protein product is CASSADRATVGEKLFF.

This clone was counted between two and nine times. V usage is TRBV27 and J usage is TRBJ2-3, with 11 bases aligning to TRBD2. Germline trimming cut 5 bases from V and 3 bases from J; bases unmatched to any gene: 7. This CDR3 comprises 16 residues. The V gene's germline CDR1 is MNHEY and CDR2 SMNVEV (reference sequence). CDR3 amino acids: CASSPGTSGATDTQYF. The CDR3 DNA sequence: TGTGCCAGCAGTCCGGGGACTAGCGGAGCGACAGATACGCAGTATTTT.

The rearrangement links TRBV5-4 to TRBJ2-7, with TRBD2 matching 16 bases. The V gene's germline CDR1 is SGHNT and CDR2 YYREEE (reference sequence). The CDR3 has 16 residues. Trimming cost V 4 bases and J 7 bases; bases outside gene matches: 8. CDR3 in DNA: TGTGCCAGCAGCGCGGGACTAGCGGGAGGGTCGGGGGAGCAGTACTTC. It yields the protein CASSAGLAGGSGEQYF.

The CDR3 DNA sequence: TGTGCCAGCAGCTTACTCGGTGACACTGAAGCTTTCTTT. Encoded protein: CASSLLGDTEAFF. V usage is TRBV11-3 and J usage is TRBJ1-1; D is ambiguous. The germline CDR1 and CDR2 sequences are SGHNT and YENEEA. This CDR3 contains 13 residues. The V end lost 2 bases, the J end lost 3 bases, and 7 bases lay between the germline ends.

The gene calls are TRBV10-3 and TRBJ2-1; TRBD2 matches 7 bases. Germline V gene sequence: CDR1 ENHRY, CDR2 SYGVKD. The CDR3 runs to 14 residues. Trimming at V came to 7 bases and at J to 6 bases, leaving 9 bases not matched to a gene. The CDR3 protein is CAITQAGRSNEQFF. The CDR3 DNA reads TGTGCCATCACCCAAGCGGGGCGATCCAATGAGCAGTTCTTC.

The chain joins TRBV5-1 to TRBJ2-6, with D possibly matching TRBD1 (5 bases). Germline V gives CDR1 SGHRS, CDR2 YFSETQ. The CDR3 extends over 17 amino acids. Deletions cut 0 bases from V and 0 bases from J, with 10 bases between. DNA of the CDR3: TGCGCCAGCAGCTTGGAAAGGGGCGGCTCTGGGGCCAACGTCCTGACTTTC. Residues: CASSLERGGSGANVLTF.

V usage is TRBV7-2 and J usage is TRBJ2-3; 7 bases are a match to TRBD1. J gave up 2 bases and V 3 bases, and 5 bases lay outside the gene matches. The length of the CDR3 is 15 residues. The germline V gene has CDR1 SGHTA and CDR2 FQGNSA. In DNA, the CDR3 is TGTGCCAGCAGCTTTCGGGACAGATACACAGATACGCAGTATTTT. This encodes CASSFRDRYTDTQYF.

This sequence joins TRBV19 and TRBJ2-1, with a weak D call TRBD2 (5 bases). The CDR3 has 15 residues. With 2 bases removed from V and 9 bases from J, the gap between germline ends came to 17 bases. Germline CDR1 reads LNHDA; CDR2 reads SQIVND (reference sequence). The DNA for the CDR3 is TGTGCCAGTAGTATACCTAGCCGCCCCGCGGGTGAGCAGTTCTTC. Protein: CASSIPSRPAGEQFF.

CDR3 protein: CASSIAFDRGVYGYTF. CDR3 bases: TGTGCCAGTAGTATAGCCTTCGACAGGGGAGTCTATGGCTACACCTTC. The chain combines TRBV19 with TRBJ1-2; 8 bases agree with TRBD1. V dropped 1 base and J dropped 4; count of bases not matched to a gene: 8. CDR3 size: 16 residues. Germline V CDR1 and CDR2: LNHDA, SQIVND (reference sequence).

The rearrangement joins TRBV7-2 to TRBJ2-7; 10 bases are shared with TRBD2. Germline CDR1 and CDR2: SGHTA and FQGNSA. The CDR3 has 15 amino acids. Trimming cost V 10 bases and J 2 bases; bases outside gene matches: 11. The CDR3 reads CATQKGTSATYEQYF. DNA for the CDR3: TGTGCCACCCAAAAAGGGACTAGCGCGACCTACGAGCAGTACTTC.

The rearrangement joins TRBV6-5 to TRBJ2-2; TRBD2 agrees at 7 bases. V lost 6 bases and J lost 6; bases outside the gene matches: 10. This CDR3 is 15 amino acids long. Germline CDR1 MNHEY, CDR2 SVGAGI. The CDR3 DNA sequence: TGTGCCAGCAGCGGGGAGGGCCTCGGAGCCGGGGAGCTGTTTTTT. Encoded protein: CASSGEGLGAGELFF.

This rearrangement joins TRBV30 to TRBJ2-1, with 8 bases that match TRBD2. Germline CDR1 GTSNPN, CDR2 SVGIG (reference sequence). The trim removed 5 bases at V and 3 bases at J, leaving 6 bases unmatched. CDR3 length equals 14 residues. The CDR3 nucleotides read TGTGCCTGGGGAAGCGGGAGTGGCTACAATGAGCAGTTCTTC. Its protein product is CAWGSGSGYNEQFF.

This clone was counted a few times. The chain has TRBV6-6 and TRBJ1-5; 7 nucleotides match TRBD1. CDR1 MNHNY and CDR2 SVGAGI come from the germline V gene (reference sequence). The CDR3 contains 13 residues. V trimming: 6 bases; J trimming: 5 bases; junction bases outside the gene matches: 4. The CDR3 reads CASSRDSDQPQHF. The DNA of the CDR3 is TGTGCCAGCAGCCGGGACAGCGATCAGCCCCAGCATTTT.

The V and J genes are TRBV7-9 and TRBJ1-1, with D possibly matching TRBD1 (5 bases). Germline CDR1 and CDR2: SEHNR and FQNEAQ (reference sequence). Trimming removed 5 bases at V and 0 bases at J, with 10 bases between. CDR3 length equals 14 residues. CDR3 coding DNA: TGTGCCAGCAGCCCCGGGACTTTGAACACTGAAGCTTTCTTT. It codes for CASSPGTLNTEAFF.

This clone turned up a few times. V usage is TRBV27 and J usage is TRBJ1-5; D may be TRBD1 (5 bases). CDR1 MNHEY and CDR2 SMNVEV come from the germline V gene (reference sequence). V lost 5 bases, J lost 4 bases, and 24 bases lay in between. There are 18 residues in the CDR3. The CDR3 loop is CASSPFTAPRQGNQPQHF. The CDR3 DNA sequence: TGTGCCAGCAGTCCATTTACGGCCCCCAGGCAGGGTAATCAGCCCCAGCATTTT.

This clone was picked up one time. The chain is built from TRBV2 and TRBJ2-7, with 9 bases lining up with TRBD2. Germline V gene sequence: CDR1 SNHLY, CDR2 FYNNEI. The CDR3 contains 13 residues. The ends lost 7 bases at V and 4 bases at J; junction bases unmatched: 5. CDR3 sequence (DNA): TGTGCCAGCAAGTCTAGCGGGATTTACGAGCAGTACTTC. This translates into CASKSSGIYEQYF.

This clone occurred once. V usage is TRBV5-1 and J usage is TRBJ1-1, with 8 bases matching TRBD1. CDR3 size: 15 residues. Losses at the gene ends were 0 bases for V and 1 base for J; bases not matched to a gene: 2. Germline V gives CDR1 SGHRS, CDR2 YFSETQ. The CDR3 nucleotides are TGCGCCAGCAGCTTGGAAGGACAGGGGAACACTGAAGCTTTCTTT. Translated, it gives CASSLEGQGNTEAFF.

The gene calls are TRBV25-1 and TRBJ2-7; tentatively, D is TRBD1 (7 bases). Between the trimmed V and J ends, which lost 7 bases and 4 bases, there was a span of 14 bases. The germline V gene has CDR1 MGHDK and CDR2 SYGVNS. CDR3 length: 13 amino acids. The CDR3 spells CASTAGGSYEQYF. The CDR3 bases are TGTGCCAGCACCGCAGGGGGGAGTTACGAGCAGTACTTC.

The chain employs TRBV9 and TRBJ1-2; D possibly corresponds to TRBD1 (5 bases). Per germline, CDR1 SGDLS and CDR2 YYNGEE. The CDR3 runs 15 residues. Trimming took 5 bases from V and 7 from J, leaving 21 bases between them. The CDR3 region is CASSPGGDAVRGYTF. For the CDR3, the DNA is TGTGCCAGCAGTCCTGGGGGGGACGCAGTACGTGGCTACACCTTC.

V and J are TRBV19 and TRBJ1-2; D uncertain. CDR1 and CDR2 from the germline V gene are LNHDA and SQIVND (reference sequence). V lost 3 bases and J lost 6, with 17 bases in between. The CDR3 totals 15 residues. CDR3: CASSISDFPMHGYTF. The CDR3 region has the DNA TGTGCCAGTAGTATCTCTGACTTCCCCATGCATGGCTACACCTTC. The full variable domain, its missing parts supplied by reference TRBV19 and TRBJ1-2, is DGGITQSPKYLFRKEGQNVTLSCEQNLNHDAMYWYRQDPGQGLRLIYYSQIVNDFQKGDIAEGYSVSREKKESFPLTVTSAQKNPTAFYLCASSISDFPMHGYTFGSGTRLTVV.

V is TRBV9 and J is TRBJ1-5; D is possibly TRBD1 (6 bases). Germline CDR1 and CDR2: SGDLS and YYNGEE. The CDR3 sequence is 14 residues long. The V and J ends lost 4 bases and 6 bases respectively, with 14 bases between them. CDR3 residues: CASSSAEGGQPQHF. CDR3 bases: TGTGCCAGCAGCTCCGCCGAAGGGGGTCAGCCCCAGCATTTT. Filled out from reference TRBV9 and TRBJ1-5, the complete variable domain reads DSGVTQTPKHLITATGQRVTLRCSPRSGDLSVYWYQQSLDQGLQFLIQYYNGEERAKGNILERFSAQQFPDLHSELNLSSLELGDSALYFCASSSAEGGQPQHFGDGTRLSIL.

This chain connects TRBV19 to TRBJ2-2; TRBD1 might be the D (5 bases). CDR1 is LNHDA, CDR2 SQIVND, per germline (reference sequence). This CDR3 is 13 amino acids long. The ends were cut back, 5 bases at V and 4 bases at J, with 8 bases in the middle. The CDR3: CASSLQVTGELFF. Written as DNA, the CDR3 is TGTGCCAGTAGTTTACAGGTCACCGGGGAGCTGTTTTTT.

The chain has TRBV7-2 and TRBJ2-7, with 9 nucleotides matching TRBD1. The V gene's germline CDR1 is SGHTA and CDR2 FQGNSA. CDR3 length: 18 amino acids. The ends lost 4 bases at V and 4 bases at J; junction bases unmatched: 17. The DNA for the CDR3 is TGTGCCAGCAGCTACCTTCCGGGACAGGGTCTTGGATTTTACGAGCAGTACTTC. Encoded protein: CASSYLPGQGLGFYEQYF.

The genes are TRBV12-5 and TRBJ2-5; 8 bases align to TRBD2. This CDR3 contains 14 residues. Germline V CDR1 and CDR2: LGHNT, FRNRAP. With V trimmed by 5 bases and J by 5 bases, 7 bases remained unmatched. The chain's CDR3 is CASGPSGGLETQYF. Written as DNA, the CDR3 is TGTGCTAGTGGTCCAAGCGGGGGTCTTGAGACCCAGTACTTC.

V usage is TRBV4-1 and J usage is TRBJ2-7; possible D gene TRBD2, 5 bases. CDR3 size: 13 residues. The germline gives CDR1 MGHRA, CDR2 YSYEKL. Trimming removed 3 bases from V and 3 bases from J, with 9 bases in between. The CDR3 nucleotides are TGCGCCAGCAGCCAGGGGAGATTCTACGAGCAGTACTTC. It is translated as CASSQGRFYEQYF.

The rearrangement uses TRBV5-4 and TRBJ2-3; 8 bases agree with TRBD1. Trimming at V came to 4 bases and at J to 4 bases, leaving 8 bases not matched to a gene. The CDR3 contains 15 residues. Germline CDR1 SGHNT, CDR2 YYREEE (reference sequence). This chain's CDR3 is CASSGGQGRADTQYF. For the CDR3, the DNA is TGTGCCAGCAGCGGCGGACAGGGAAGGGCAGATACGCAGTATTTT.